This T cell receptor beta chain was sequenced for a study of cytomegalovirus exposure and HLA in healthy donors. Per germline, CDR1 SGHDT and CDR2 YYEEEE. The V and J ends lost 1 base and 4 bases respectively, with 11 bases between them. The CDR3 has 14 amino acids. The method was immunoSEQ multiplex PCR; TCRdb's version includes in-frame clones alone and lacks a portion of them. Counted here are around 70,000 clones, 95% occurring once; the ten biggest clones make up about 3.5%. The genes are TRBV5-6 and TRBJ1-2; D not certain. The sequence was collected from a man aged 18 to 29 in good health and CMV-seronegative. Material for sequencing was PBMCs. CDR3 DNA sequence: TGTGCCAGCAGCTTGTCTTCAGTTTTCTATGGCTACACCTTC. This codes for CASSLSSVFYGYTF.